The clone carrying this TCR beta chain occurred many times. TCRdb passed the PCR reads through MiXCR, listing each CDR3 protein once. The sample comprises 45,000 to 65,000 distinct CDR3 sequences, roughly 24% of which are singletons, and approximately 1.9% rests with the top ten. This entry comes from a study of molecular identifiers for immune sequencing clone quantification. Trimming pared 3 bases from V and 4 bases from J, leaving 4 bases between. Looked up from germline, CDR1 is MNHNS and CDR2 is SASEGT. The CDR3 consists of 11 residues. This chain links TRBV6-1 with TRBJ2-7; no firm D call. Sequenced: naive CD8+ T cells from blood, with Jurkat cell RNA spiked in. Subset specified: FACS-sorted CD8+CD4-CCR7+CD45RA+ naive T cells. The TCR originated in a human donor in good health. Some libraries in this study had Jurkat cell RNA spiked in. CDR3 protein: CASSEGYEQYF. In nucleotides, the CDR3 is TGTGCCAGCAGTGAGGGGTACGAGCAGTACTTC.